Below, one T cell receptor beta chain is given with its context. Many counts were recorded for this clonotype. The clone's antigen remains unknown. No per-base quality is available; no much larger clone lies one base away. The data originate from a study of human T cells and chemical hapten exposure (dated by TCRdb to the early 2020s). Study-wide context: For sensitization, 2% DPC in acetone was applied to a 2 cm by 2 cm area of upper inner arm skin. Throughout the approximately 24-week study period, patients were also given weekly therapeutic DPC doses on the scalp. Patch testing on the upper back used Finn chambers containing 0.01% DPC, with scoring done after 6 days according to International Contact Dermatitis Research Group standards. Most of the patients in the cohort were female, and the cohort covered alopecia areata with under or over 50% scalp involvement, alopecia totalis and alopecia universalis. Libraries were pooled for sequencing, and per-sample TCR yields varied mainly because of small differences in library volumes within the pool. The study tracked peripheral blood TCR repertoire changes in vivo during primary and secondary sensitization to the hapten diphenylcyclopropenone (DPC) in alopecia patients. Blood samples were taken from patients before sensitization (week 0) and at 2, 6 and about 24 weeks after DPC sensitization. About 30 alopecia patients provided blood for TCR sequencing at one to four time points (pre-sensitization, 2, 6 and 24 weeks).

What the authors observed across the whole study: Alopecia, a presumed autoimmune disease, was present in all patients, so the immune response of the patients might differ from that of healthy individuals. Repeated subsampling changed both the strength of the expansion versus patch-test correlation and the threshold at which the correlation became significant. Patch test score was positively correlated with the number of PT1 expanded TCRs, with significance at thresholds 8, 16 and 32 but not at 4. Compared with pre-sensitization or healthy control sets, expanded TCRs formed significantly more large CDR3 similarity clusters, which is consistent with antigen-driven responses. DPC sensitization did not change how many TCRs were above 1 in 1000 frequency, and no evidence was found of alterations in global repertoire structure.

CDR1 is given as SEHNR and CDR2 as FQNEAQ, both from the germline V gene (reference sequence). Measured from the cysteine to the phenylalanine, the CDR3 is 14 residues long. Only the CDR3 part of the read is kept: 42 bases, read in frame from the first base. V is clipped by 6 bases and J by 8 bases, and the sequence between their germline boundaries is 17 bases long. Receptor libraries were prepared by RACE. Data came from a NextSeq 500. During library preparation, unique molecular identifiers were attached to individual cDNA molecules so that TCRs could be counted in a quantitative, reproducible way. From each blood RNA sample, both TCR alpha and TCR beta chains were sequenced. On the study's bioinformatics: The median number of TCRs per sample was 95,638, ranging from roughly 20,000 to 700,000. V, J and CDR3 annotation of the TCR reads was carried out using the Decombinator software suite. For the PS versus PT1 abundance plots, all samples were subsampled to the same number of TCRs (28,000). TCRs were defined as expanded if absent before sensitization and observed at least eight times at the 2-week time point. In TCRdb, the public reads were trimmed at Q25 with fastp and aligned with MiXCR, with productive beta chains retained. Identical CDR3 protein sequences are pooled into one entry, listed with their most common genes and DNA. The V and J calls, along with clone size, are taken from TCRdb and not from the paper's own processing. A total of about 90,000 distinct CDR3 sequences appear in this sample, approximately 11% of them only once. Together, the top ten hold around 1% of the sample.

The intended sense of this specimen's time point label: patch test 3, about 24 weeks after DPC sensitization. The treatment or condition label for this specimen denotes: therapeutic diphenylcyclopropenone sensitization with weekly scalp DPC. At every patch-test visit, the blood draw took place before the patch test was put on. Patients were eligible if aged 18 to 70, diagnosed with alopecia and judged suitable for DPC therapy, and pregnant patients were excluded. Total RNA was extracted from unfractionated whole blood that had been collected in Tempus Blood RNA tubes. The V and J segments used are TRBV7-9 and TRBJ2-1; TRBD1 could be the D gene, as 5 bases match. Sample: whole blood, taken in connection with sensitization to the hapten diphenylcyclopropenone (DPC). The source is a woman in her twenties or thirties with alopecia areata. Some clones in this sample may be carry-over from other donors' samples. The encoded CDR3 is CASSPNLRADEQFF. In nucleotides, the sequence is TGTGCCAGCAGTCCAAACCTCAGGGCGGATGAGCAGTTCTTC.